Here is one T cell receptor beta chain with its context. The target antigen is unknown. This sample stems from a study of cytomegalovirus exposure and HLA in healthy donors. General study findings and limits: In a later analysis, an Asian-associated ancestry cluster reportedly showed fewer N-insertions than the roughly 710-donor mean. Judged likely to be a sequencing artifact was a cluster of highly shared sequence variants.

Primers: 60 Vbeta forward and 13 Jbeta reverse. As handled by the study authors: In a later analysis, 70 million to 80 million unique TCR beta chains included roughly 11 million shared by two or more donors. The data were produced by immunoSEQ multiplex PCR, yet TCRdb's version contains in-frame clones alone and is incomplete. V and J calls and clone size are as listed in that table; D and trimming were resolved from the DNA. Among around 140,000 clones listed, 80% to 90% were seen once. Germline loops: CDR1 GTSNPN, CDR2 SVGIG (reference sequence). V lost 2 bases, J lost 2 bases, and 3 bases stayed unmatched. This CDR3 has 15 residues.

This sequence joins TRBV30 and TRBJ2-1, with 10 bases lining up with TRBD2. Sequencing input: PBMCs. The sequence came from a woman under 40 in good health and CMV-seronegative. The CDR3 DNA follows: TGTGCCTGGAGTTCCGGGACTAGCGCCTACAATGAGCAGTTCTTC. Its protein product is CAWSSGTSAYNEQFF.